This T cell receptor (beta chain) was recorded in a study of response to subunit inactivated influenza vaccine (dated by TCRdb to about 2018). Regarding the research as a whole: Deep quantitative profiling of the T cell receptor repertoire was used in the study to follow responses to a trivalent subunit inactivated influenza vaccine. Overall results and qualifications from the work: According to the authors, only a limited number of new T cells may be recruited by each seasonal influenza vaccination.

Library construction relied on RT-PCR. Sequencing was performed on an Illumina HiSeq 2500. Starting from the raw public reads, TCRdb applied fastp trimming at Q25, assembled clones with MiXCR and retained in-frame beta chains. Here each entry gathers all rows of one CDR3 protein and keeps the most common genes and DNA. The sample contains roughly 170,000 distinct CDR3 sequences, around 9.2% of them found a single time. Of the sample, around 9.9% falls within the top ten clones. Ten or more counts support this clonotype. Its antigen is unknown. No per-base quality is available; no much larger clone lies one base away. This receptor was taken from a man aged 50 or older who received an inactivated influenza vaccine. Donor details come from another sample of the same person, matched by shared clones. Sequences were derived from non-naive T cells sorted from PBMCs, sampled on the day of vaccination. The sample's cell subset or site label is to be understood as: memory T cell fraction.

The nucleotide sequence reads TGTGCCAGCTCAGGAATTGGAGAGACCCAGTACTTC. Its protein reads: CASSGIGETQYF. This receptor chain uses TRBV18 and TRBJ2-5, with the D gene not clear enough to name. At the junction V is shortened by 5 bases and J by 4 bases, with 8 bases in between. The CDR3 sequence holds 12 residues, the cysteine and phenylalanine included. The CDR3 DNA has 36 bases and is translated from base 1. The germline V gene supplies CDR1 KGHSH and CDR2 LQKENI.